This T cell receptor beta chain came from a study of CD8 T cells in Susac syndrome. Random hexamers were used to reverse transcribe the RNA input (roughly 0.5 to 1 ug). An immunoSEQ multiplex PCR amplified TCR beta CDR3 over 54 Vbeta and 13 Jbeta. TCRdb re-derived calls from the immunoSEQ multiplex PCR reads in MiXCR, one entry per CDR3 protein. This table holds about 210,000 distinct CDR3 sequences, about 95% found once. CD8+ and CD4+ T cells from blood underwent TCR beta sequencing, which was carried out in a high-throughput format. The multiple sclerosis control group consisted of treatment-naive patients whose relapsing-remitting disease, which was either stable or active, fulfilled revised McDonald criteria. This CDR3 is built from 15 residues. J was trimmed by 12 bases and V by 0 bases; bases with no gene match: 10. Germline assignment: CDR1 SGHAT and CDR2 FQNNGV.

The clonotype comes from a human donor with multiple sclerosis. Source material: CD4+ T cells from PBMCs. The chain carries TRBV11-2 and TRBJ2-1; 8 bases line up with TRBD2. The CDR3 DNA reads TGTGCCAGCAGCTTAGAAGGAAAGCGGGAGATGGTGCAGTTCTTC. It translates to CASSLEGKREMVQFF.